Listed here are 18 T cell receptor beta chains from one sample, sequenced in a study of blood T cell repertoires in COVID-19. The table came from immunoSEQ multiplex PCR; TCRdb's copy has only in-frame clones and leaves some out. The sample lists over 150,000 clones; about 80% were seen once. Sequencing was carried out using PBMCs or T cells enriched from blood (not recorded which). The receptors derive from a man in his forties who had recovered from COVID-19.

This clone was counted between two and nine times. This chain joins TRBV19 and TRBJ2-3; TRBD1 matches 8 bases. Unmatched junction bases numbered 15, after V lost 9 bases and J lost 10 bases. Germline V gene sequence: CDR1 LNHDA, CDR2 SQIVND (reference sequence). This CDR3 contains 14 residues. CDR3 residues: CASKSTGGLRAQYF. As DNA, the CDR3 is TGTGCCAGCAAATCCACAGGGGGACTTAGGGCGCAGTATTTT. Looking up the rest from reference TRBV19 and TRBJ2-3 gives the full variable domain: DGGITQSPKYLFRKEGQNVTLSCEQNLNHDAMYWYRQDPGQGLRLIYYSQIVNDFQKGDIAEGYSVSREKKESFPLTVTSAQKNPTAFYLCASKSTGGLRAQYFGPGTRLTVL.

The chain recombines TRBV6-4 with TRBJ2-5, with D hard to call. Germline-derived CDR1 and CDR2 are MRHNA and SNTAGT. Trimming took off 2 bases at V and 7 bases at J, with 11 bases between the two ends. The CDR3 spans 13 residues. Written as DNA, the CDR3 is TGTGCCAGCAGTGACAATGAGTTCTGGACCCAGTACTTC. Protein sequence: CASSDNEFWTQYF.

The J gene is TRBJ1-1, the V gene TRBV5-6, with TRBD1 matching over 9 bases. From germline, CDR1 is SGHDT and CDR2 YYEEEE. The ends lost 4 bases at V and 0 bases at J; junction bases unmatched: 4. The CDR3 sequence is 15 residues long. This CDR3 reads CASSRDRDLNTEAFF. CDR3 coding DNA: TGTGCCAGCAGCAGGGACAGGGATTTGAACACTGAAGCTTTCTTT.

The CDR3 DNA sequence: TGCAGCTACGGACCCCGACAGGGGTTTGTGGCCCTCCACTTT. It is translated as CSYGPRQGFVALHF. V is TRBV29-1 and J is TRBJ1-6; TRBD1 agrees at 8 bases. CDR1 is SQVTM and CDR2 is ANQGSEA in the germline V gene. The CDR3 runs to 14 residues. Trimming at V came to 8 bases and at J to 14 bases, leaving 17 bases not matched to a gene.

J is TRBJ1-3 and V is TRBV13; D is unclear. The length of the CDR3 is 15 residues. The germline V gene encodes CDR1 PRHDT and CDR2 FYEKMQ (reference sequence). Trimming cost V 0 bases and J 2 bases, with 8 bases left between them. Written as DNA, the CDR3 is TGTGCCAGCAGCTTAGGGCTGCGTACTGGAAACACCATATATTTT. This encodes CASSLGLRTGNTIYF.

The count of this clone is one. The rearrangement joins TRBV19 to TRBJ1-2; D unresolved. The germline CDR1 and CDR2 sequences are LNHDA and SQIVND (reference sequence). The CDR3 covers 13 residues. Trimming cost V 6 bases and J 2 bases, with 10 bases left between them. The CDR3 loop is CASSPTENYGYTF. CDR3 in DNA: TGTGCCAGTAGCCCTACAGAGAACTATGGCTACACCTTC.

The chain combines TRBV2 with TRBJ1-2; no firm D call. Trimming left V 2 bases short and J 3 bases short, with 10 bases between. The CDR3 consists of 14 residues. CDR1 and CDR2 (germline): SNHLY, FYNNEI. The CDR3 coding sequence is TGTGCCAGCAGTGAAAATTTCCGGGACTATGGCTACACCTTC. Translation: CASSENFRDYGYTF.

The chain has TRBV28 and TRBJ1-5; D remains unclear. This CDR3 region has 13 residues. The V end lost 6 bases, the J end lost 2 bases, and 8 bases lay between the germline ends. The germline V gene encodes CDR1 MDHEN and CDR2 SYDVKM. CDR3 nucleotide sequence: TGTGCCAGCAGCAAGCGGGGCAATCAGCCCCAGCATTTT. Encoded protein: CASSKRGNQPQHF.

This chain connects TRBV3-1 (or the pseudogene TRBV3-2) to TRBJ1-6; 9 positions agree with TRBD1. This CDR3 is built from 16 residues. V was pared by 8 bases and J by 5 bases, with 10 bases of the junction left unmatched. Per the germline V gene, CDR1 is LGHDT and CDR2 is YNNKEL (reference sequence). CDR3 sequence reads: CASALRTGVHNSPLHF. CDR3 nucleotide sequence: TGTGCCAGCGCCTTGAGGACAGGGGTTCATAATTCACCCCTCCACTTT.

This chain connects TRBV29-1 to TRBJ2-2; D is uncertain. The CDR3 totals 13 residues. The V gene's germline CDR1 is SQVTM and CDR2 ANQGSEA. Trimming pared 4 bases from V and 6 bases from J, leaving 12 bases between. The CDR3 coding sequence is TGCAGCGTTGGTGCTCTATCGCCCGGGGAGCTGTTTTTT. This gives the protein CSVGALSPGELFF.

The chain links TRBV7-2 to TRBJ1-4, with 10 bases lining up with TRBD1. Losses at the gene ends were 5 bases for V and 8 bases for J; bases not matched to a gene: 8. The CDR3 loop spans 15 amino acids. Germline V gives CDR1 SGHTA, CDR2 FQGNSA. CDR3 amino acids: CASSQSGTGAEKLFF. In DNA, the CDR3 is TGTGCCAGCAGCCAATCCGGGACAGGGGCCGAAAAACTGTTTTTT. The complete variable domain, with remaining parts taken from reference TRBV7-2 and TRBJ1-4, reads GAGVSQSPSNKVTEKGKDVELRCDPISGHTALYWYRQSLGQGLEFLIYFQGNSAPDKSGLPSDRFSAERTGGSVSTLTIQRTQQEDSAVYLCASSQSGTGAEKLFFGSGTQLSVL.

CDR3 loop: CASSTYRGAEAFF. Here the CDR3 DNA reads TGTGCCAGCAGTACTTACAGGGGCGCTGAAGCTTTCTTT. The V and J genes are TRBV3-1 (or the pseudogene TRBV3-2) and TRBJ1-1; 7 bases are a match to TRBD1. The CDR3 runs to 13 residues. The germline CDR1 and CDR2 sequences are LGHDT and YNNKEL (reference sequence). With V trimmed by 6 bases and J by 6 bases, 7 bases remained unmatched.

The rearrangement joins TRBV12-5 to TRBJ2-3, with TRBD2 identical over 7 bases. Germline CDR1 is LGHNT and CDR2 is FRNRAP. After removal of 7 bases from V and 1 base from J, the junction contained 5 bases not matched to a gene. This CDR3 comprises 14 residues. CDR3 sequence: CASAQSGGTDTQYF. DNA of the CDR3: TGTGCTAGTGCCCAAAGCGGGGGCACAGATACGCAGTATTTT.

V gene TRBV5-4 combines with J gene TRBJ2-1; 8 positions agree with TRBD2. Germline V gives CDR1 SGHNT, CDR2 YYREEE (reference sequence). There are 14 residues in the CDR3. V shed 4 bases and J 5 bases; nucleotides not matched to a gene: 5. This CDR3 reads CASSPGTRNNEQFF. Written as DNA, the CDR3 is TGTGCCAGCAGCCCTGGGACTAGGAACAATGAGCAGTTCTTC.

This chain joins TRBV5-1 and TRBJ2-5; the match to TRBD2 covers 8 bases. Looked up from germline, CDR1 is SGHRS and CDR2 is YFSETQ. The CDR3 runs to 14 residues. The V segment lost 2 bases and the J segment 5 bases; nucleotides outside the gene matches: 5. CDR3 sequence reads: CASSFGGADETQYF. The DNA for the CDR3 is TGCGCCAGCAGCTTCGGGGGGGCCGACGAGACCCAGTACTTC.

The rearrangement links TRBV18 to TRBJ1-1; 8 nucleotides match TRBD1. This CDR3 has 15 residues. J gave up 1 base and V 2 bases, and 3 bases lay outside the gene matches. In germline, CDR1 is KGHSH, CDR2 LQKENI. The CDR3 spells CASSPFGTGNTEAFF. The DNA for the CDR3 is TGTGCCAGCTCACCATTTGGGACAGGGAACACTGAAGCTTTCTTT. The variable domain in full, completed from reference TRBV18 and TRBJ1-1, reads NAGVMQNPRHLVRRRGQEARLRCSPMKGHSHVYWYRQLPEEGLKFMVYLQKENIIDESGMPKERFSAEFPKEGPSILRIQQVVRGDSAAYFCASSPFGTGNTEAFFGQGTRLTVV.

The V and J genes are TRBV2 and TRBJ1-1; 12 nucleotides align to TRBD1. The CDR3 totals 16 residues. Germline V gives CDR1 SNHLY, CDR2 FYNNEI. With 8 bases clipped from V and 4 bases from J, the junction kept 11 bases outside the gene matches. CDR3 sequence (DNA): TGTGCCAGCGTCCGGGACAGGGGGCTAAGTACCACTGAAGCTTTCTTT. As protein: CASVRDRGLSTTEAFF.

This sequence joins TRBV9 and TRBJ2-3; 8 bases agree with TRBD2. V lost 4 bases, J lost 0 bases, and 7 bases stayed unmatched. The CDR3 totals 16 residues. Germline-derived CDR1 and CDR2 are SGDLS and YYNGEE. CDR3 protein: CASSPPGGTSTDTQYF. The CDR3 DNA reads as TGTGCCAGCAGCCCTCCGGGGGGGACTAGCACAGATACGCAGTATTTT. The full variable domain, in which reference TRBV9 and TRBJ2-3 provide the parts outside the CDR3, is DSGVTQTPKHLITATGQRVTLRCSPRSGDLSVYWYQQSLDQGLQFLIQYYNGEERAKGNILERFSAQQFPDLHSELNLSSLELGDSALYFCASSPPGGTSTDTQYFGPGTRLTVL.